This section outlines one T cell receptor (beta chain) sequence together with its context. The sample originates from a study of technical replicates of blood from a handful of donors. Using immunoSEQ multiplex PCR, the repertoire was profiled, and TCRdb retains in-frame clones only, with some absent. The repertoire has about 74,000 clones, around 95% of them found once; the top ten carry about 0.37%. The V gene end was trimmed by 5 bases and the J gene end by 7 bases; junction bases not matched to a gene: 1. CDR1 is SGHNT, CDR2 YENEEA, per germline. This CDR3 is built from 13 residues. The V call is TRBV11-3, the J call TRBJ2-2; TRBD1 agrees at 10 bases. The TCR was taken from a human donor in good health. Sequenced: T cells isolated from PBMCs. This CDR3 reads CASSGQGGGELFF. For the CDR3, the DNA is TGTGCCAGCAGCGGACAGGGGGGCGGGGAGCTGTTTTTT.